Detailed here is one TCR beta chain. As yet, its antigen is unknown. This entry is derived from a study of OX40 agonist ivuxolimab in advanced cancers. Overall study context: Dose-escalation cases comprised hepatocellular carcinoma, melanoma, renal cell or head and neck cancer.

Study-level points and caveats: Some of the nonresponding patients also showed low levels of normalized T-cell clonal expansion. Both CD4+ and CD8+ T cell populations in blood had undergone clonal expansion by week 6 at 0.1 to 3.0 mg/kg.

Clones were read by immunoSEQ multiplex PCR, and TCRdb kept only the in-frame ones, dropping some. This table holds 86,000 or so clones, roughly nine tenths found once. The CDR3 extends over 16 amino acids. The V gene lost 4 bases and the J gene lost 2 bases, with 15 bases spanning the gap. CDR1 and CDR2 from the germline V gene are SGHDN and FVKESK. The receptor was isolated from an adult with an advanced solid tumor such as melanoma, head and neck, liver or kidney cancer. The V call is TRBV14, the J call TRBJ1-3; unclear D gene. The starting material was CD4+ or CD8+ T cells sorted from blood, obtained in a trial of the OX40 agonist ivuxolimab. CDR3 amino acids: CASSRNHRVAGNTIYF. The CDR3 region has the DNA TGTGCCAGCAGCCGAAACCATAGAGTGGCTGGAAACACCATATATTTT. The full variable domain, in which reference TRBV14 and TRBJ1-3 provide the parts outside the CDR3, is EAGVTQFPSHSVIEKGQTVTLRCDPISGHDNLYWYRRVMGKEIKFLLHFVKESKQDESGMPNNRFLAERTGGTYSTLKVQPAELEDSGVYFCASSRNHRVAGNTIYFGEGSWLTVV.